This T cell receptor (beta chain) was sequenced during a study of blood T cell repertoires in COVID-19. Study in general: Nucleic acid was either cDNA or gDNA, and it came from T cells, B-cell-depleted T cells, or PBMCs.

Assay: immunoSEQ multiplex PCR; the TCRdb copy retains only in-frame clones and omits some. The sample includes approximately 240,000 clones, 85% to 95% of them seen just once. Participants were aged about 18 to 95 years, lived in about two dozen US areas, and enrolled virtually. Categorization into cohorts depended on clinical history that participants reported. The V gene's germline CDR1 is MDHEN and CDR2 SYDVKM. Trimming cost V 5 bases and J 7 bases; bases outside gene matches: 10. The CDR3 is 16 residues long. The V and J genes are TRBV28 and TRBJ1-5, with 11 positions matching TRBD1. The material sequenced was PBMCs or T cells enriched from blood (not recorded which). The TCR was taken from a woman in her late teens or twenties who had recovered from COVID-19. The CDR3 DNA reads TGTGCCAGCAGTCGACCTGGGACAGGGGGTCGCCAGCCCCAGCATTTT. Residues: CASSRPGTGGRQPQHF.